The T cell receptor beta chain under discussion was sequenced for a study of blood T cell repertoires in COVID-19 (dated by TCRdb to 2018 to 2020). Some background on the complete study: Samples from collaborators originated in the United States, Italy and Spain and spanned both the acute and convalescent phases of COVID-19. The prospective study material was composed of cDNA or gDNA derived from T cells, B-cell-depleted T cells, or PBMCs. Deeply sampled blood TCRbeta repertoires from subjects exposed to, actively infected with, or recovered from COVID-19 were included in the dataset. A freely available public database, intended as a resource for researchers studying the immune response to SARS-CoV-2, is where the repertoires were released. The samples were drawn from the first 160 participants of the ongoing ImmuneRACE study and from some 1,300 subjects provided by 6 global collaborators. A de-identified subject ID, COVID-19 status, age in years and sex were almost always included in the sample metadata. Where HLA class I and class II types were available, the types were taken from metadata supplied by the sample provider, not from assay-based typing. Overall study results and their limits: The quantity of clinical and demographic metadata differed by source and by participant and was supplied without curation.

TCRbeta CDR3 regions were amplified from genomic DNA by means of the immunoSEQ Assay, a bias-controlled multiplex PCR. From the authors' description of their analysis: Within the assay, amplification of reference gene primers was used to estimate how many nucleated cells each sample contained. To quantify the absolute abundance of each unique TCRbeta CDR3 rearrangement, sequence reads were collapsed and filtered. For each sample, productive Simpson clonality was calculated as the square root of Simpson's diversity index over productive rearrangements. TCRdb limited this immuneACCESS table to in-frame rearrangements with V and J called. A share of clones is missing; checked studies link under half to unresolved V genes, and the rest is unexplained. Clonal size and the V and J genes are those of that table, whereas D and trimming came from the DNA. Present in this sample are 150,000 to 170,000 clones, 70% to 85% of which were seen just once. The ten top clones hold roughly 0.62% of the sample.

In Seattle, one collaborating source enrolled patients while the infection was active and tracked those patients longitudinally over the course of disease. Each collaborating institution followed its own protocols to collect whole blood in K2EDTA tubes. For TCRbeta analysis, collaborator samples were shipped as frozen whole blood, as isolated PBMCs, or as DNA extracted from either sample type. A remark on this clone: Its antigen remains undetermined. No base quality information exists; no much larger clone differs at one position.

Here V drops 4 bases and J drops 0 bases, and the junction holds 4 bases not matched to any gene. CDR1 is given as SGHTA and CDR2 as FQGNSA, both from the germline V gene. There are 15 amino acids in the CDR3, from cysteine to phenylalanine inclusive. CDR3 DNA is the only sequence kept; it has 45 bases, read in frame from the first base. The chain is encoded by TRBV7-2 joined to TRBJ1-1; TRBD1 lines up with 8 middle nucleotides. The TCR was taken from a man aged 55 to 70 with COVID-19, enrolled during active disease. The specimen sequenced was peripheral blood. The DNA reads as follows: TGTGCCAGCAGCTCAAGGACAGGGTTGAACACTGAAGCTTTCTTT. Translation gives CASSSRTGLNTEAFF.